This record concerns one TCR beta chain sequence. The antigen is unknown. These data belong to a study of CXCR3-negative and CXCR3-positive naive CD8 T cells. In the study overall: The libraries yielded around 140 million TRB reads, about 1.5 +/- 0.3 million each.

The CDR3 sequence is 15 residues long. Germline CDR1 is MDHEN and CDR2 is SYDVKM. Points from the study as a whole: Within a donor, both naive subsets shared TRBV-TRBJ usage, unlike memory cells.

Triplicate approximately 300,000-cell sorts were made of each CD8+ T cell subset. Naive CD8+ T cells carried a CD45RO-CCR7+CD27+CD95- phenotype. The authors made the TRB cDNA libraries by 5' RACE using UMI labels. One entry per CDR3 protein, without DNA, is what TCRdb gives after re-calling the 5' RACE reads. The sample table includes fewer than 60,000 distinct CDR3 sequences. Specimen: naive CXCR3- CD8+ T cells from blood. Indicated subset: CD45RO-CCR7+CD27+CD95- naive CD8+ T cells lacking CXCR3 (TNR3-). This clonotype was sampled from a human donor in good health. Some clones in this sample may be carry-over from other donors' samples. The chain has TRBV28 and TRBJ2-2; no DNA is available, so the TRBD1 call from TCRdb remains unchecked. CDR3 protein: CASSFRDRGSGELFF.